Below, 3 T cell receptor beta chains from the same sample are listed, as sequenced in a study of blood T cells in healthy people across ages. A sample-barcoded 5' primer and a J-beta primer mix were used in a second PCR of roughly 7 to 11 cycles. TCRdb called the 5' RACE reads again in MiXCR, with one record for every CDR3 protein. The table includes nearly 800,000 distinct CDR3 sequences, more than 55% detected once. The sequenced material came from blood. These receptors all come from a man aged 35 to 55 in good health.

This clonotype has more than one count but fewer than ten. The rearrangement uses TRBV4-2 and TRBJ2-1; 9 positions match TRBD2. V shed 0 bases and J 12 bases; nucleotides not matched to a gene: 12. The CDR3 spans 16 residues. CDR1 and CDR2 from the germline V gene are LGHNA and YNFKEQ. The CDR3 sequence: CASSQDPGGRADGQFF. As DNA, the CDR3 is TGTGCCAGCAGCCAAGATCCGGGCGGGAGGGCCGATGGGCAGTTCTTC.

In this sample, this clonotype turned up a few times. The chain couples TRBV7-9 to TRBJ1-5; D is uncertain. Germline V gene sequence: CDR1 SEHNR, CDR2 FQNEAQ (reference sequence). Trimming cost V 2 bases and J 3 bases, with 8 bases left between them. The CDR3 sequence is 14 residues long. The CDR3: CASSLNGVNQPQHF. In nucleotides, the CDR3 is TGTGCCAGCAGCTTAAACGGAGTCAATCAGCCCCAGCATTTT.

The rearrangement links TRBV7-4 to TRBJ2-3, with D perhaps TRBD2 (6 bases). V was pared by 3 bases and J by 6 bases, with 19 bases between. The CDR3 is made up of 16 amino acids. The germline V gene encodes CDR1 SGHVT and CDR2 SQSDAQ. The CDR3 is CASSFTQGRGGDTQYF. CDR3 coding DNA: TGTGCCAGCAGCTTTACTCAGGGTAGGGGAGGCGATACGCAGTATTTT.